Presented here are 10 T cell receptor beta chains from one specimen sequenced in a study of OX40 agonist ivuxolimab in advanced cancers. Sequencing used immunoSEQ multiplex PCR; TCRdb keeps in-frame clones, though not all of them. Counted here are approximately 47,000 clones, 88% occurring once; the ten biggest clones make up under 10%. The input for sequencing was CD4+ or CD8+ T cells sorted from blood, taken in a trial of the OX40 agonist ivuxolimab. The receptors originated from an adult with an advanced solid tumor such as melanoma, head and neck, liver or kidney cancer.

DNA for the CDR3: TGTGCCAGCAGCTTCGGACTAGCGGGGGCGGTAGATACGCAGTATTTT. Translated: CASSFGLAGAVDTQYF. This rearrangement joins TRBV2 to TRBJ2-3, with 13 bases matching TRBD2. This CDR3 has 16 amino acids. J lost 5 bases, V lost 6 bases, and 8 bases had no gene match. The germline V gene encodes CDR1 SNHLY and CDR2 FYNNEI.

Here the CDR3 reads CASSERTGGFYGYTF. The DNA of the CDR3 is TGTGCCAGCAGTGAACGGACAGGGGGATTCTATGGCTACACCTTC. The chain uses TRBV6-1 and TRBJ1-2; TRBD1 aligns across 10 bases. Trimming cost V 2 bases and J 4 bases; bases outside gene matches: 4. CDR3 length: 15 residues. Germline CDR1 MNHNS, CDR2 SASEGT.

This chain joins TRBV18 and TRBJ1-4; 7 nucleotides line up with TRBD1. Trimming at V came to 3 bases and at J to 4 bases, leaving 2 bases not matched to a gene. Germline CDR1 is KGHSH and CDR2 is LQKENI. The CDR3 is 14 residues long. CDR3 in DNA: TGTGCCAGCTCACCGACAGGGAGTAATGAAAAACTGTTTTTT. Translating gives CASSPTGSNEKLFF.

The chain recombines TRBV27 with TRBJ2-7; D is undetermined. Germline V gene sequence: CDR1 MNHEY, CDR2 SMNVEV (reference sequence). The CDR3 has 14 amino acids. V was clipped by 2 bases and J by 2 bases, with 10 bases between them. The DNA for the CDR3 is TGTGCCAGCAGTTTAAGTGTACAGACCTACGAGCAGTACTTC. It yields the protein CASSLSVQTYEQYF.

V is TRBV11-2 and J is TRBJ2-2; D gene uncertain. This CDR3 contains 16 residues. Germline-derived CDR1 and CDR2 are SGHAT and FQNNGV. Trimming left V 5 bases short and J 0 bases short, with 13 bases between. This chain's CDR3 is CASSPRLLTNTGELFF. CDR3 nucleotides: TGTGCCAGCAGCCCACGCCTCCTCACGAACACCGGGGAGCTGTTTTTT.

V usage is TRBV9 and J usage is TRBJ1-1; unclear D gene. The germline V and J ends were trimmed by 3 bases and 1 base, with 7 bases remaining between them. This CDR3 is built from 13 residues. Germline CDR1 is SGDLS and CDR2 is YYNGEE. Written as DNA, the CDR3 is TGTGCCAGCAGCGCTGTCCAGAACACTGAAGCTTTCTTT. This gives the protein CASSAVQNTEAFF.

The genes are TRBV29-1 and TRBJ2-1; 8 bases map to TRBD2. CDR3 length: 13 amino acids. V dropped 8 bases and J dropped 7; count of bases not matched to a gene: 10. CDR1 and CDR2 from the germline V gene are SQVTM and ANQGSEA. CDR3 loop: CSITGTRDNEQFF. The CDR3 DNA follows: TGCAGCATTACCGGGACTAGGGATAATGAGCAGTTCTTC.

This rearrangement joins TRBV28 to TRBJ1-5; the D is unclear. The CDR3 consists of 14 residues. V was cut by 4 bases and J by 5 bases, with 12 bases left in between. Germline CDR1 reads MDHEN; CDR2 reads SYDVKM. In DNA, the CDR3 is TGTGCCAGCAGTTCCCCAGTCAGCTATCAGCCCCAGCATTTT. Its translation: CASSSPVSYQPQHF.

The chain carries TRBV19 and TRBJ2-5; perhaps TRBD1 as D (6 bases). The CDR3 sequence is 13 residues long. Between the trimmed V and J ends, which lost 7 bases and 5 bases, there was a span of 14 bases. Germline CDR1 is LNHDA and CDR2 is SQIVND (reference sequence). CDR3: CASKSGAGETQYF. CDR3 sequence (DNA): TGTGCCAGTAAATCAGGGGCAGGGGAGACCCAGTACTTC.

The chain carries TRBV19 and TRBJ2-7; D not resolved. V lost 4 bases to trimming and J lost 7 bases, with 14 bases between them. CDR1 is LNHDA and CDR2 is SQIVND in the germline V gene (reference sequence). This CDR3 is 13 amino acids long. CDR3 region: CASSTSPVGEQYF. DNA of the CDR3: TGTGCCAGTAGTACCTCCCCGGTGGGGGAGCAGTACTTC.